A single sample gave rise to the 10 T cell receptor beta chains below, sequenced in a study of T cell responses to AZD1222 COVID-19 vaccine. Assay used: immunoSEQ multiplex PCR; TCRdb lists only in-frame clones, some missing. The sample contains some 81,000 clones, more than 70% of which appear only once. The input for sequencing was peripheral blood, taken 28 days after the second AZD1222 dose. These receptors were collected from an adult who received the AZD1222 COVID-19 vaccine.

The chain uses TRBV18 and TRBJ1-5; 8 bases agree with TRBD1. After removal of 4 bases from V and 5 bases from J, the junction contained 7 bases not matched to a gene. The CDR3 contains 15 residues. Per germline, CDR1 KGHSH and CDR2 LQKENI. The CDR3 DNA reads TGTGCCAGCTCACACGGACAGGGAGGAGATCAGCCCCAGCATTTT. Its protein product is CASSHGQGGDQPQHF.

The gene calls are TRBV19 and TRBJ2-1; a weak D match, TRBD1 (6 bases). CDR3 size: 15 residues. CDR1 is LNHDA, CDR2 SQIVND, per germline (reference sequence). V lost 1 base, J lost 2 bases, and 9 bases lay in between. The CDR3, as DNA: TGTGCCAGTAGTATAGCTGCAGGGGCCTACAATGAGCAGTTCTTC. Translating gives CASSIAAGAYNEQFF. The full variable domain, rest sourced from reference TRBV19 and TRBJ2-1, is DGGITQSPKYLFRKEGQNVTLSCEQNLNHDAMYWYRQDPGQGLRLIYYSQIVNDFQKGDIAEGYSVSREKKESFPLTVTSAQKNPTAFYLCASSIAAGAYNEQFFGPGTRLTVL.

This clone has a single count. The V and J genes are TRBV7-6 and TRBJ1-4; a possible D gene is TRBD1 (6 bases). The germline CDR1 and CDR2 sequences are SGHVS and FNYEAQ. The CDR3 has 16 amino acids. The V end lost 7 bases, the J end lost 0 bases, and 15 bases lay between the germline ends. DNA of the CDR3: TGTGCCAGCAAAAGGGCACAGGGTGCAACTAATGAAAAACTGTTTTTT. Amino acids: CASKRAQGATNEKLFF. Using reference TRBV7-6 and TRBJ1-4 for the parts outside the CDR3, the full variable domain is GAGVSQSPRYKVTKRGQDVALRCDPISGHVSLYWYRQALGQGPEFLTYFNYEAQQDKSGLPNDRFSAERPEGSISTLTIQRTEQRDSAMYRCASKRAQGATNEKLFFGSGTQLSVL.

This sequence joins TRBV3-1 (or the pseudogene TRBV3-2) and TRBJ2-7; possible D gene TRBD1, 6 bases. This CDR3 is 14 amino acids long. The germline V gene encodes CDR1 LGHDT and CDR2 YNNKEL (reference sequence). The V gene lost 0 bases and the J gene lost 2 bases, with 8 bases spanning the gap. The CDR3 DNA is TGTGCCAGCAGCCAAGAGGACAGTACCTACGAGCAGTACTTC. Amino acids: CASSQEDSTYEQYF.

This clone was counted ten times or more. The CDR3 region is CASSPKVDANTGELFF. CDR3 in DNA: TGTGCCAGCTCACCAAAGGTTGATGCGAACACCGGGGAGCTGTTTTTT. The chain links TRBV18 to TRBJ2-2; D call uncertain. Looked up from germline, CDR1 is KGHSH and CDR2 is LQKENI. The V and J ends lost 2 bases and 0 bases respectively, with 10 bases between them. CDR3 size: 16 residues.

This chain connects TRBV15 to TRBJ1-3, with 8 bases lining up with TRBD1. From germline, CDR1 is LNHNV and CDR2 YYDKDF (reference sequence). Germline trimming cut 1 base from V and 4 bases from J; bases unmatched to any gene: 3. The CDR3 totals 15 residues. CDR3 nucleotide sequence: TGTGCCACCAGCAGAGCGGACAGGGTAGGAAACACCATATATTTT. Translating it yields CATSRADRVGNTIYF.

The chain links TRBV19 to TRBJ2-6, with no clear D. Germline CDR1 and CDR2: LNHDA and SQIVND (reference sequence). The CDR3 is 19 residues long. V shed 5 bases and J shed 4 bases, with 24 bases lying between them. CDR3 nucleotides: TGTGCCAGTAGTCTTCGGACGGCCTTGAATCTAGAAGGGGCCAACGTCCTGACTTTC. This gives the protein CASSLRTALNLEGANVLTF.

As regards this clone: Additional DNA sequences in this sample encode the identical CDR3. The chain joins TRBV30 to TRBJ1-3; 10 bases match TRBD1. The CDR3 is 13 residues long. Germline V lookup: CDR1 GTSNPN, CDR2 SVGIG (reference sequence). CDR3: CAGDRGSGNTIYF. The CDR3 nucleotides read TGTGCTGGGGACAGGGGCTCTGGAAACACCATATATTTT.

The chain has TRBV7-9 and TRBJ2-2; TRBD1 matches 7 bases. The germline CDR1 and CDR2 sequences are SEHNR and FQNEAQ (reference sequence). The CDR3 covers 18 residues. With V trimmed by 5 bases and J by 2 bases, 14 bases remained unmatched. CDR3 protein: CASSDLTSRGRNTGELFF. In nucleotides, the CDR3 is TGTGCCAGCAGCGACCTTACCTCTAGGGGGCGAAACACCGGGGAGCTGTTTTTT. The full variable domain, its missing parts supplied by reference TRBV7-9 and TRBJ2-2, is DTGVSQNPRHKITKRGQNVTFRCDPISEHNRLYWYRQTLGQGPEFLTYFQNEAQLEKSRLLSDRFSAERPKGSFSTLEIQRTEQGDSAMYLCASSDLTSRGRNTGELFFGEGSRLTVL.

This chain uses TRBV5-4 with TRBJ1-4; D is uncertain. Trimming cost V 0 bases and J 7 bases, with 13 bases left between them. CDR1 and CDR2 from the germline V gene are SGHNT and YYREEE (reference sequence). This CDR3 has 15 amino acids. The CDR3 protein is CASSLVNGRGEKLFF. In DNA form, the CDR3 reads TGTGCCAGCAGCTTGGTGAACGGGCGGGGTGAAAAACTGTTTTTT.